A few counts support the clone carrying this TCR beta chain. The antigen is not known. Trimming stripped 3 bases from V and 8 bases from J, with 20 bases between. Looked up from germline, CDR1 is SQVTM and CDR2 is ANQGSEA. The CDR3 contains 15 residues. This record belongs to a study of blood T cells in healthy people across ages. Study summary: About one barcoded beta molecule per two T cells was the capture yield of template switching.

The use of a sample-barcoded 5' primer and a J-beta primer mix characterized a second PCR of roughly 7 to 11 cycles. TCRdb redid the calling of the 5' RACE reads with MiXCR, one entry per CDR3 protein. This sample yields just over 1 million distinct CDR3 sequences, of which 45% are seen a single time; 18% belongs to the top ten. General study points: Naive T cell percentage showed a strong correlation with the diversity of TCR beta. The authors considered diversity estimates from one million T cells to be underestimates.

The chain couples TRBV29-1 to TRBJ2-1, with D possibly being TRBD2 (5 bases). Sequences were obtained from blood. The receptor was isolated from an older woman in good health. The CDR3 sequence is CSVDSLLKTRDEQFF. CDR3 coding DNA: TGCAGCGTTGATTCCCTTCTGAAAACTAGGGATGAGCAGTTCTTC.